The 9 T cell receptor beta chains reported below all come from one sample, sequenced in a study of shared clonotypes between healthy human individuals. Naive-designated CD8 cells lacked CD45RO, were positively enriched for CCR7, and omitted terminally differentiated effector memory CD45RA+ cells. Produced via immunoSEQ multiplex PCR; TCRdb's table is partial and in-frame only. The profile shows hundreds of thousands of clones, about 96% of them singletons. Sample: naive CD8+ T cells sorted from blood. Receptor source: a woman in her 30s in good health.

The V call is TRBV5-1, the J call TRBJ2-7, with TRBD2 as a possible D gene (5 bases). Trimming left V 2 bases short and J 7 bases short, with 19 bases between. The CDR3 covers 15 residues. Per the germline V gene, CDR1 is SGHRS and CDR2 is YFSETQ. CDR3 DNA sequence: TGCGCCAGCAGCTTTAGCGCCAGGACCGGAGGAGAGCAGTACTTC. As protein: CASSFSARTGGEQYF.

The chain couples TRBV7-6 to TRBJ2-5; 7 nucleotides match TRBD2. The CDR3 covers 16 residues. After removal of 7 bases from V and 5 bases from J, the junction contained 16 bases not matched to a gene. The germline V gene has CDR1 SGHVS and CDR2 FNYEAQ. CDR3 region: CASTPGGGPAEETQYF. DNA for the CDR3: TGTGCCAGCACCCCCGGGGGAGGGCCAGCGGAGGAGACCCAGTACTTC.

The CDR3 sequence: CASSQGQGVYGYTF. For the CDR3, the DNA is TGTGCCAGCAGCCAGGGACAGGGGGTCTATGGCTACACCTTC. The chain is built from TRBV13 and TRBJ1-2; 11 nucleotides agree with TRBD1. The germline CDR1 and CDR2 sequences are PRHDT and FYEKMQ (reference sequence). The CDR3 spans 14 residues. V trimming: 5 bases; J trimming: 4 bases; junction bases outside the gene matches: 3. Together with reference TRBV13 and TRBJ1-2, the CDR3 gives the full variable domain: AAGVIQSPRHLIKEKRETATLKCYPIPRHDTVYWYQQGPGQDPQFLISFYEKMQSDKGSIPDRFSAQQFSDYHSELNMSSLELGDSALYFCASSQGQGVYGYTFGSGTRLTVV.

This chain uses TRBV15 with TRBJ1-5, with D possibly TRBD1 on 6 matching bases. Germline CDR1 reads LNHNV; CDR2 reads YYDKDF (reference sequence). The CDR3 covers 16 residues. V lost 1 base to trimming and J lost 6 bases, with 16 bases between them. The CDR3 bases are TGTGCCACCAGCAGAGGTGGCCGGGGGGCGCGTCAGCCCCAGCATTTT. Its protein is CATSRGGRGARQPQHF.

The chain links TRBV19 to TRBJ2-7, with D hard to call. Trimming cost V 5 bases and J 6 bases, with 11 bases left between them. Germline V gives CDR1 LNHDA, CDR2 SQIVND (reference sequence). This CDR3 spans 12 amino acids. DNA of the CDR3: TGTGCCAGTAGTTATCCTCGGAGCGAGCAGTACTTC. Translating gives CASSYPRSEQYF.

The V gene is TRBV28, the J gene TRBJ2-7, with D perhaps TRBD1 (5 bases). The germline V gene has CDR1 MDHEN and CDR2 SYDVKM. This CDR3 spans 16 amino acids. Deletions cut 4 bases from V and 2 bases from J, with 18 bases between. The CDR3 loop is CASSWVAGRNPYEQYF. The CDR3 nucleotides read TGTGCCAGCAGTTGGGTCGCAGGGCGGAACCCCTACGAGCAGTACTTC.

This clone was picked up one time. The chain is built from TRBV19 and TRBJ2-7; 12 bases fit TRBD1. The CDR3 runs 19 residues. Germline CDR1 and CDR2: LNHDA and SQIVND (reference sequence). The V gene end was trimmed by 4 bases and the J gene end by 2 bases; junction bases not matched to a gene: 15. The CDR3 reads CASSTNRDRGPPLAYEQYF. For the CDR3, the DNA is TGTGCCAGTAGTACCAACCGGGACAGGGGGCCTCCGCTCGCCTACGAGCAGTACTTC. Full variable domain (missing parts from reference TRBV19 and TRBJ2-7): DGGITQSPKYLFRKEGQNVTLSCEQNLNHDAMYWYRQDPGQGLRLIYYSQIVNDFQKGDIAEGYSVSREKKESFPLTVTSAQKNPTAFYLCASSTNRDRGPPLAYEQYFGPGTRLTVT.

The rearrangement joins TRBV27 to TRBJ1-1, with a tentative D call TRBD1 (5 bases). The CDR3 sequence is 14 residues long. Germline lookup yields CDR1 MNHEY and CDR2 SMNVEV (reference sequence). Trimming took off 2 bases at V and 4 bases at J, with 11 bases between the two ends. The CDR3 DNA reads as TGTGCCAGCAGTTTAGTTCAGGGACTCACTGAAGCTTTCTTT. Amino acid sequence: CASSLVQGLTEAFF.

As DNA, the CDR3 is TGCGCCAGCAGCTCTGGAACCCTAGCGGGAGAAGAAGAGACCCAGTACTTC. It translates to CASSSGTLAGEEETQYF. This rearrangement joins TRBV5-1 to TRBJ2-5, with 10 bases lining up with TRBD2. In germline, CDR1 is SGHRS, CDR2 YFSETQ. This CDR3 has 17 amino acids. J was trimmed by 3 bases and V by 3 bases; bases with no gene match: 11.